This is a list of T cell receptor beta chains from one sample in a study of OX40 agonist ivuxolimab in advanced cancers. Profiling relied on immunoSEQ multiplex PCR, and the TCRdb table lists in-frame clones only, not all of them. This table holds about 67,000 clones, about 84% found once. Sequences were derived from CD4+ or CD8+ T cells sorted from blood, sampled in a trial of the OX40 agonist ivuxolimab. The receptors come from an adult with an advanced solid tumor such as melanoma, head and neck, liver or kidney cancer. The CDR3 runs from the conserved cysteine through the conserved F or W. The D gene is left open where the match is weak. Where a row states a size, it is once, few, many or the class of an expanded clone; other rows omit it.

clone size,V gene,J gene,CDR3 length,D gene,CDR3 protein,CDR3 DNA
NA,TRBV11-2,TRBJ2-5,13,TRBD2,CASSLRGGETQYF,TGTGCCAGCAGCTTGCGGGGGGGAGAGACCCAGTACTTC
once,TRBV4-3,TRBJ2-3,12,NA,CASSQEAHTQYF,TGCGCCAGCAGCCAAGAAGCCCATACGCAGTATTTT
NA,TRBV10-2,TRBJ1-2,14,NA,CASTKTATGHGYTF,TGCGCCAGCACCAAAACGGCGACAGGCCATGGCTACACCTTC
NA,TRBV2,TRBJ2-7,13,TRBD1,CASTPDRAYEQYF,TGTGCCAGCACCCCCGACAGGGCCTACGAGCAGTACTTC
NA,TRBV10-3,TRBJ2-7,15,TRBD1,CAIRASTGVFYEQYF,TGTGCCATCAGAGCATCGACAGGGGTATTCTACGAGCAGTACTTC
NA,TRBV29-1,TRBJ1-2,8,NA,CSVGGYTF,TGCAGCGTTGGTGGCTACACCTTC
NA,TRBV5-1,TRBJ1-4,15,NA,CASSPNSGTREKLFF,TGCGCCAGCAGCCCTAATTCGGGGACAAGGGAAAAACTGTTTTTT
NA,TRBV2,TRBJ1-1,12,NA,CASSATSRQAFF,TGTGCCAGCAGCGCGACCTCGCGCCAAGCTTTCTTT
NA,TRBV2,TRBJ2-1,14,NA,CASSETPSRGKQFF,TGTGCCAGCAGTGAAACGCCTAGCCGGGGTAAGCAGTTCTTC
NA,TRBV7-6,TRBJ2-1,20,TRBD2,CASSLAHRGIAGARRREQFF,TGTGCCAGCAGCTTAGCGCACCGTGGGATAGCGGGGGCCCGGCGTAGGGAGCAGTTCTTC
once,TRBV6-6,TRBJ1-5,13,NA,CASSYEAVQPQHF,TGTGCCAGCAGTTACGAGGCAGTGCAGCCCCAGCATTTT